The TCR beta chain described here comes from a study of T cell repertoires in cytomegalovirus infection. At the level of the study: The study used recently identified HLA-C-restricted and well-studied HLA-B-restricted CMV epitopes. Through public TCR beta signatures, both CMV infection and matching HLA type were indicated.

TCRdb re-called the reads with MiXCR, one entry per CDR3 protein. Among 450,000 to 650,000 distinct CDR3 sequences listed, 40% were seen once. This CDR3 has 12 residues. CDR1 WSHSY and CDR2 SAAADI come from the germline V gene. Trimming removed 9 bases at V and 4 bases at J, with 9 bases between. This clonotype has more than one count but fewer than ten. Its specificity is unknown. The chain joins TRBV10-2 to TRBJ1-4, with a weak D call TRBD1 (5 bases). The starting material was cultured PBMCs, obtained from culture after CMV antigen stimulation. The clonotype comes from a human donor in good health (CMV status not recorded). Some clones in this sample may be carry-over from other donors' samples. The CDR3 nucleotides read TGCGCCAGTCGACAGAGTAATGAAAAACTGTTTTTT. This sequence encodes CASRQSNEKLFF.